This TCR beta chain originates from a study of cytotoxic CD8 clonotypes in ibrutinib-treated CLL. The study, taken as a whole, reports: The clonality rise at ibrutinib response reflected private clonotype expansion. Samples were collected at differing times from sustained-remission and progressing patients.

Per germline, CDR1 SGHNT and CDR2 YENEEA. The CDR3 has 13 residues. The J segment lost 3 bases and the V segment lost 4 bases, leaving 3 bases of the junction unmatched. Some clones are missing from TCRdb's copy, which holds only in-frame ones; the method was immunoSEQ multiplex PCR. The sample consists of fewer than 150,000 clones, around four fifths of them appearing once. About 2 micrograms of genomic DNA (from cryopreserved PBMCs) were used for TCR beta libraries. To note about this clone: Its antigen is still unknown.

The specimen comprised PBMCs, sampled after 24 months of ibrutinib treatment. This sequence was found in a human donor with chronic lymphocytic leukemia. V and J are TRBV11-3 and TRBJ2-7, with TRBD1 matching 7 bases. The CDR3 region has the DNA TGTGCCAGCAGCTCCCGGGACAGCTACGAGCAGTACTTC. This codes for CASSSRDSYEQYF.